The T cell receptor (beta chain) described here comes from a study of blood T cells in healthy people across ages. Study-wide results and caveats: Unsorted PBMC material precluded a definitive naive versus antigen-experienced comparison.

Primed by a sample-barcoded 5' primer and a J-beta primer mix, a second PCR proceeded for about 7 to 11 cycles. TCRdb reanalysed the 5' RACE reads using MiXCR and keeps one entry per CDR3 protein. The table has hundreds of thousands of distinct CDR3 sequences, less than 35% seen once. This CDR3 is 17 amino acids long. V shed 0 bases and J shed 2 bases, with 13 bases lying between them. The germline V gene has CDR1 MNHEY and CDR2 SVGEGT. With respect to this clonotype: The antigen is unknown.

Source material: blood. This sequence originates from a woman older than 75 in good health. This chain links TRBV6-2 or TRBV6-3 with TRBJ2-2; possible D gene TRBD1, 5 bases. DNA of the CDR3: TGTGCCAGCAGTTACTCCCCTGGACGGACAAACACCGGGGAGCTGTTTTTT. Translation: CASSYSPGRTNTGELFF.